This T cell receptor beta chain was captured by sequencing in a study of CD8 T cells in Susac syndrome. The authors reverse transcribed roughly 0.5 to 1 ug RNA with random hexamers. TCRdb passed the immunoSEQ multiplex PCR reads through MiXCR, listing each CDR3 protein once. The sample gives some 180,000 distinct CDR3 sequences, roughly 91% of which show up once; over 0.075% is in the top ten. Sequencing of TCR beta covered CD8+ and CD4+ T cells obtained from blood. Sequencing was performed on CD4+ T cells from PBMCs. The source of this sequence is a human donor with Susac syndrome.

The CDR3 bases are TGTGCCAGCAGTTCACCGGGCAAAAGATGGTACACCTTC. Protein sequence: CASSSPGKRWYTF. The rearrangement links TRBV12-3 or TRBV12-4 to TRBJ1-2; D is ambiguous. Trimming shortened V by 4 bases and J by 11 bases, and 17 bases separated the two germline ends. This CDR3 has 13 amino acids.